This T cell receptor beta chain was identified in a study of identical twins. Unique molecular identifiers were present on cDNA, and template switching added a universal primer site. Via MiXCR, TCRdb re-called the 5' RACE reads, giving one row per CDR3 protein. The sample lists around 250,000 distinct CDR3 sequences, 5.5% to 7.5% occurring once. The table lists this clonotype with a few counts. V lost 5 bases, J lost 8 bases, and 9 bases lay in between. CDR3 length equals 11 residues. CDR1 is SQVTM and CDR2 is ANQGSEA in the germline V gene. Another study also made use of these data, one on T cells expressing NK-cell markers.

The TCR was taken from a woman under 30 in good health. The chain has TRBV29-1 and TRBJ1-4, with D possibly being TRBD1 (5 bases). Sequenced sample: CD8+ T cells sorted from blood. The CDR3 spells CSVPEGEKLFF. The DNA of the CDR3 is TGCAGCGTTCCCGAGGGGGAAAAACTGTTTTTT. Using reference TRBV29-1 and TRBJ1-4 for the parts outside the CDR3, the full variable domain is SAVISQKPSRDICQRGTSLTIQCQVDSQVTMMFWYRQQPGQSLTLIATANQGSEATYESGFVIDKFPISRPNLTFSTLTVSNMSPEDSSIYLCSVPEGEKLFFGSGTQLSVL.